Shown below are 17 T cell receptor beta chains from a single sample sequenced in a study of blood T cell repertoires in COVID-19. The data were produced by immunoSEQ multiplex PCR, yet TCRdb's version contains in-frame clones alone and is incomplete. The data show hundreds of thousands of clones, with over 70% seen just once and about 8% held by the top ten. Material for sequencing was peripheral blood. These receptors originate from a woman older than 75 with acute or convalescent COVID-19.

This sequence joins TRBV7-2 and TRBJ2-7; TRBD2 is a possible D gene (5 bases). Trimming stripped 5 bases from V and 7 bases from J, with 18 bases between. Looked up from germline, CDR1 is SGHTA and CDR2 is FQGNSA. There are 14 residues in the CDR3. The CDR3 here is CASSQLMGSGEQYF. The DNA for the CDR3 is TGTGCCAGCAGCCAACTTATGGGTTCGGGAGAGCAGTACTTC.

The gene calls are TRBV5-6 and TRBJ1-2, with 11 bases that match TRBD1. Germline CDR1 SGHDT, CDR2 YYEEEE. V shed 4 bases, J shed 4 bases, and the junction held 9 bases outside the gene matches. This CDR3 has 16 amino acids. The CDR3 protein is CASSEGTGGLGYGYTF. The CDR3, as DNA: TGTGCCAGCAGCGAGGGGACAGGGGGATTGGGCTATGGCTACACCTTC.

The V and J genes are TRBV14 and TRBJ2-5, with TRBD1 matching over 7 bases. Germline loops: CDR1 SGHDN, CDR2 FVKESK. The CDR3 extends over 14 amino acids. Germline trimming cut 4 bases from V and 4 bases from J; bases unmatched to any gene: 6. The CDR3 is CASSLRTGRETQYF. DNA of the CDR3: TGTGCCAGCAGCCTCAGGACAGGCCGAGAGACCCAGTACTTC. Based on the CDR3 plus reference TRBV14 and TRBJ2-5, the full variable domain is EAGVTQFPSHSVIEKGQTVTLRCDPISGHDNLYWYRRVMGKEIKFLLHFVKESKQDESGMPNNRFLAERTGGTYSTLKVQPAELEDSGVYFCASSLRTGRETQYFGPGTRLLVL.

The J gene is TRBJ1-5, the V gene TRBV29-1, with D unclear. V was pared by 4 bases and J by 2 bases, with 9 bases between. This CDR3 region has 13 residues. The germline CDR1 and CDR2 sequences are SQVTM and ANQGSEA. In DNA form, the CDR3 reads TGCAGCGTTGTGTTAGGAGGCAATCAGCCCCAGCATTTT. The encoded protein is CSVVLGGNQPQHF.

The chain joins TRBV3-1 (or the pseudogene TRBV3-2) to TRBJ1-2; D is uncertain. This CDR3 has 16 residues. CDR1 is LGHDT, CDR2 YNNKEL, per germline (reference sequence). Trimming pared 1 base from V and 0 bases from J, leaving 12 bases between. The CDR3: CASSQVVASTNYGYTF. The CDR3 DNA reads TGTGCCAGCAGCCAAGTGGTGGCAAGTACTAACTATGGCTACACCTTC.

The genes are TRBV28 and TRBJ1-1; D is ambiguous. CDR3 size: 15 residues. Deletions cut 1 base from V and 0 bases from J, with 9 bases between. Germline assignment: CDR1 MDHEN and CDR2 SYDVKM. DNA for the CDR3: TGTGCCAGCAGTTTATTAGACGGGGTGAACACTGAAGCTTTCTTT. Translating gives CASSLLDGVNTEAFF.

The V call is TRBV30, the J call TRBJ2-3; perhaps TRBD1 as D (5 bases). Germline CDR1 and CDR2: GTSNPN and SVGIG (reference sequence). V was trimmed by 5 bases and J by 4 bases, leaving 19 bases between them. The CDR3 has 15 amino acids. The CDR3 loop reads CAWGTGSVLADTQYF. The CDR3 coding sequence is TGTGCCTGGGGAACAGGATCAGTGTTGGCAGATACGCAGTATTTT.

This clone came up many times. This chain uses TRBV7-9 with TRBJ2-7, with 11 bases aligning to TRBD1. Germline values: CDR1 SEHNR, CDR2 FQNEAQ (reference sequence). V trimming: 1 base; J trimming: 12 bases; junction bases outside the gene matches: 8. The CDR3 is 14 residues long. The CDR3 nucleotides are TGTGCCAGCAGCTTAGAGGGACAGGGGGGGACAAGGTACTTC. Translated: CASSLEGQGGTRYF.

This clone was picked up one time. V gene TRBV5-6 combines with J gene TRBJ2-5; 8 bases align to TRBD1. CDR1 and CDR2 from the germline V gene are SGHDT and YYEEEE. The CDR3 length is 17 residues. The trim removed 0 bases at V and 1 base at J, leaving 8 bases unmatched. DNA for the CDR3: TGTGCCAGCAGCTTGGAATGGCTACAGGGGGGCCAAGAGACCCAGTACTTC. Its protein product is CASSLEWLQGGQETQYF.

The rearrangement uses TRBV30 and TRBJ2-2, with a weak D call TRBD2 (6 bases). Trimming left V 0 bases short and J 6 bases short, with 8 bases between. The CDR3 consists of 13 residues. Germline CDR1 reads GTSNPN; CDR2 reads SVGIG (reference sequence). CDR3 amino acids: CAWSVTGAGELFF. DNA of the CDR3: TGTGCCTGGAGTGTAACGGGGGCCGGGGAGCTGTTTTTT.

In its sample, this clone was seen once. The CDR3 sequence: CASSFSRYEQYF. CDR3 nucleotides: TGTGCCAGCAGCTTTTCCAGATACGAGCAGTACTTC. This sequence joins TRBV5-8 and TRBJ2-7; D gene ambiguous. The V end lost 2 bases, the J end lost 4 bases, and 7 bases lay between the germline ends. The CDR3 is made up of 12 amino acids. Germline assignment: CDR1 SGHTS and CDR2 YDEGEE.

The DNA of the CDR3 is TGTGCCAGCAGTGAAGTTGCGGCAGGGGGCGAGAAGAACTATGGCTACACCTTC. It encodes CASSEVAAGGEKNYGYTF. This sequence joins TRBV2 and TRBJ1-2; 8 bases agree with TRBD1. Germline V gene lookup returns CDR1 SNHLY and CDR2 FYNNEI. The CDR3 has 18 residues. The ends lost 1 base at V and 2 bases at J; junction bases unmatched: 12.

CDR3 DNA: TGTGCCACTTCCAGGGCGAACACCGGGGAGCTGTTTTTT. It translates to CATSRANTGELFF. V gene TRBV19 combines with J gene TRBJ2-2, with D perhaps matching TRBD1 (5 bases). Trimming took 10 bases from V and 0 from J, leaving 9 bases between them. The CDR3 has 13 residues. Germline lookup yields CDR1 LNHDA and CDR2 SQIVND (reference sequence).

The chain has TRBV13 and TRBJ1-4; 8 nucleotides match TRBD1. V lost 5 bases and J lost 7; bases outside the gene matches: 21. The CDR3 has 19 residues. Germline CDR1 reads PRHDT; CDR2 reads FYEKMQ (reference sequence). The CDR3 region is CASSLTGQGRGGVSEKLFF. The DNA of the CDR3 is TGTGCCAGCAGCCTGACCGGACAGGGTAGAGGGGGGGTGAGTGAAAAACTGTTTTTT.

This sequence joins TRBV19 and TRBJ2-7; possible D gene TRBD1, 5 bases. Germline V gives CDR1 LNHDA, CDR2 SQIVND (reference sequence). The CDR3 contains 13 residues. The V gene lost 1 base and the J gene lost 3 bases, with 7 bases spanning the gap. CDR3 in DNA: TGTGCCAGTAGTATAGCGCAGGGCTACGAGCAGTACTTC. The encoded protein is CASSIAQGYEQYF.

With respect to this clone: The identical CDR3 is also encoded by other nucleotide sequences in the sample. The chain uses TRBV12-3 or TRBV12-4 and TRBJ1-1; D is perhaps TRBD1 (5 bases). This CDR3 is 13 amino acids long. Trimming removed 5 bases at V and 0 bases at J, with 7 bases between. The CDR3 DNA is TGTGCCAGCAGTCGACAGATGAACACTGAAGCTTTCTTT. It codes for CASSRQMNTEAFF.

The V and J genes are TRBV18 and TRBJ1-1; TRBD1 matches 10 bases. CDR1 is KGHSH, CDR2 LQKENI, per germline. The CDR3 totals 14 residues. Trimming removed 1 base from V and 7 bases from J; junction bases left unmatched: 3. The CDR3 coding sequence is TGTGCCAGCTCACCACAGGGACAGGGGATTGAAGCTTTCTTT. The encoded protein is CASSPQGQGIEAFF.